This T cell receptor beta chain emerged from a study of human T cells and chemical hapten exposure. Unique molecular identifiers were attached to individual cDNA molecules within the library. TCRdb processed the RACE reads anew with MiXCR; each CDR3 protein has one entry. Altogether 82,000 or so distinct CDR3 sequences are present, 10% to 15% being singletons, with the ten largest covering approximately 6%. Findings of the study overall: Expanded TCRs produced significantly more large CDR3 similarity clusters than controls did.

This clonotype showed up many times. What it binds is not known. The CDR3 loop spans 16 amino acids. Germline V gene sequence: CDR1 SGHVS, CDR2 FNYEAQ. V was cut by 3 bases and J by 4 bases, with 17 bases left in between. The time point was: patch test 3, about 24 weeks after DPC sensitization. This sample's treatment: therapeutic diphenylcyclopropenone sensitization with weekly scalp DPC. The chain joins TRBV7-6 to TRBJ2-3, with D possibly TRBD2 on 6 matching bases. The sequencing here drew on whole blood, taken in connection with sensitization to the hapten diphenylcyclopropenone (DPC). The source of this sequence is a woman between 50 and 59 years old with alopecia areata. Some clones in this sample may be carry-over from other donors' samples. The CDR3 sequence: CASSFRPREIPDTQYF. The CDR3 region has the DNA TGTGCCAGCAGCTTCCGGCCACGGGAGATTCCAGATACGCAGTATTTT.